The rows below give T cell receptor beta chains drawn from one sample of a study of T cell changes during pregnancy in multiple sclerosis. The assay was immunoSEQ multiplex PCR, and TCRdb's table has in-frame clones only and misses some. This table has some 97,000 clones, approximately 94% appearing once. Sequenced here: peripheral blood, sampled before pregnancy. Receptor source: a female donor with multiple sclerosis, enrolled in a pregnancy study. The CDR3 runs from the conserved cysteine through the conserved F or W. The D gene is left open where the match is weak. Rows give clone size only sometimes, using once, few, many, or a class for an expanded clone.

size: .
D: TRBD1
J: TRBJ2-3
V: TRBV29-1
CDR3: CSVVGGQGSDTQYF
DNA: TGCAGCGTTGTTGGGGGACAGGGATCAGATACGCAGTATTTT

size: .
D: .
J: TRBJ2-1
V: TRBV7-7
CDR3: CASSPDTGEQFF
DNA: TGTGCCAGCAGCCCGGACACCGGTGAGCAGTTCTTC

size: .
D: .
J: TRBJ2-3
V: TRBV15
CDR3: CATSRAGSTDTQYF
DNA: TGTGCCACCAGCAGAGCCGGGAGCACAGATACGCAGTATTTT

size: .
D: .
J: TRBJ2-7
V: TRBV10-1
CDR3: CASSDRIRDEQYF
DNA: TGCGCCAGCTCTGACAGGATAAGAGACGAGCAGTACTTC

size: .
D: TRBD2
J: TRBJ2-1
V: TRBV2
CDR3: CASSVSALARGRSNEQFF
DNA: TGTGCCAGCAGTGTATCGGCCCTCGCCCGCGGGAGGTCAAATGAGCAGTTCTTC

size: .
D: TRBD2
J: TRBJ2-1
V: TRBV27
CDR3: CASRGGSSYNEQFF
DNA: TGTGCCAGCAGGGGCGGGAGTTCCTACAATGAGCAGTTCTTC

size: .
D: .
J: TRBJ2-1
V: TRBV28
CDR3: CASSLSLRGTYNEQFF
DNA: TGTGCCAGCAGCCTTTCCCTCCGGGGTACCTACAATGAGCAGTTCTTC

size: .
D: .
J: TRBJ1-1
V: TRBV25-1
CDR3: CASKNGGSTEAFF
DNA: TGTGCCAGCAAGAATGGGGGCAGCACTGAAGCTTTCTTT

size: .
D: TRBD2
J: TRBJ2-7
V: TRBV15
CDR3: CATSRDKTSGDEQYF
DNA: TGTGCCACCAGCAGAGATAAGACTAGCGGGGACGAGCAGTACTTC

size: .
D: .
J: TRBJ1-4
V: TRBV9
CDR3: CASSVEEGYNEKLFF
DNA: TGTGCCAGCAGCGTAGAGGAGGGATATAATGAAAAACTGTTTTTT

size: once
D: .
J: TRBJ2-3
V: TRBV9
CDR3: CASSVARGDTQYF
DNA: TGTGCCAGCAGCGTAGCCCGAGGGGATACGCAGTATTTT

size: .
D: TRBD1
J: TRBJ1-4
V: TRBV28
CDR3: CASSLGRPGTGFREKLFF
DNA: TGTGCCAGCAGTTTGGGCCGTCCCGGGACAGGGTTTAGAGAAAAACTGTTTTTT

size: .
D: .
J: TRBJ2-5
V: TRBV6-5
CDR3: CASSRTPDGRETQYF
DNA: TGTGCCAGCAGTCGTACCCCGGACGGGAGAGAGACCCAGTACTTC

size: .
D: TRBD1
J: TRBJ2-7
V: TRBV19
CDR3: CASSITPGQGPREQYF
DNA: TGTGCCAGTAGTATAACCCCGGGACAGGGACCAAGGGAGCAGTACTTC

size: .
D: .
J: TRBJ2-7
V: TRBV27
CDR3: CASSPDSAYEQYF
DNA: TGTGCCAGCAGTCCCGACAGTGCCTACGAGCAGTACTTC

size: once
D: .
J: TRBJ2-3
V: TRBV6-4
CDR3: CASSDRPASTDTQYF
DNA: TGTGCCAGCAGTGACAGGCCAGCGAGCACAGATACGCAGTATTTT

size: .
D: .
J: TRBJ2-7
V: TRBV7-9
CDR3: CASSLTESYEQYF
DNA: TGTGCCAGCAGCCTGACAGAATCCTACGAGCAGTACTTC

size: .
D: .
J: TRBJ1-5
V: TRBV19
CDR3: CASRPWLSNQPQHF
DNA: TGTGCCAGTAGGCCTTGGCTCTCCAATCAGCCCCAGCATTTT

size: .
D: TRBD1
J: TRBJ2-5
V: TRBV2
CDR3: CASSEMTGSQETQYF
DNA: TGTGCCAGCAGTGAAATGACAGGGTCCCAAGAGACCCAGTACTTC

size: .
D: TRBD2
J: TRBJ2-4
V: TRBV30
CDR3: CAWSVGTSGRNIQYF
DNA: TGTGCCTGGAGTGTAGGTACTAGCGGGAGGAACATTCAGTACTTC

size: .
D: TRBD2
J: TRBJ2-5
V: TRBV14
CDR3: CASSQVSGRYQETQYF
DNA: TGTGCCAGCAGCCAAGTTAGCGGGAGGTACCAAGAGACCCAGTACTTC

size: .
D: TRBD1
J: TRBJ2-7
V: TRBV13
CDR3: CASSPDRDRYEQYF
DNA: TGTGCCAGCAGCCCGGACAGGGATCGATACGAGCAGTACTTC

size: .
D: .
J: TRBJ2-1
V: TRBV29-1
CDR3: CSVEGGQGLSYNEQFF
DNA: TGCAGCGTTGAAGGTGGGCAGGGGCTCTCCTACAATGAGCAGTTCTTC

size: .
D: .
J: TRBJ1-4
V: TRBV4-2
CDR3: CASSQDVGGGSEKLFF
DNA: TGTGCCAGCAGCCAAGATGTCGGGGGTGGTAGTGAAAAACTGTTTTTT

size: .
D: TRBD1
J: TRBJ1-4
V: TRBV5-4
CDR3: CASSRWTGSNEKLFF
DNA: TGTGCCAGCAGTCGATGGACAGGGTCTAATGAAAAACTGTTTTTT

size: .
D: .
J: TRBJ1-1
V: TRBV18
CDR3: CASSPGRGKAEAFF
DNA: TGTGCCAGCTCACCAGGCAGGGGAAAGGCTGAAGCTTTCTTT

size: .
D: TRBD1
J: TRBJ2-1
V: TRBV25-1
CDR3: CASSEGTGSDEQFF
DNA: TGTGCCAGCAGTGAGGGGACAGGGAGCGATGAGCAGTTCTTC

size: .
D: TRBD2
J: TRBJ2-1
V: TRBV7-9
CDR3: CAAQREAYNEQFF
DNA: TGTGCGGCACAGCGGGAGGCCTACAATGAGCAGTTCTTC

size: .
D: TRBD1
J: TRBJ2-2
V: TRBV7-2
CDR3: CASIGQGGNTGELFF
DNA: TGTGCCAGCATCGGACAGGGAGGGAACACCGGGGAGCTGTTTTTT

size: .
D: TRBD1
J: TRBJ1-2
V: TRBV29-1
CDR3: CSVEADRGRPYGYTF
DNA: TGCAGCGTTGAAGCAGACAGGGGGCGCCCGTATGGCTACACCTTC

size: .
D: .
J: TRBJ2-7
V: TRBV11-2
CDR3: CASSDDWKHYEQYF
DNA: TGTGCCAGCAGCGACGACTGGAAACACTACGAGCAGTACTTC

size: .
D: .
J: TRBJ2-2
V: TRBV9
CDR3: CASRRSGTGELFF
DNA: TGTGCCAGCAGGAGGAGCGGGACCGGGGAGCTGTTTTTT

size: .
D: TRBD1
J: TRBJ2-7
V: TRBV5-1
CDR3: CASSLGGTGAYEQYF
DNA: TGCGCCAGCAGCCTGGGAGGGACAGGGGCCTACGAGCAGTACTTC

size: .
D: TRBD2
J: TRBJ2-7
V: TRBV6-5
CDR3: CASSYVAGGRNEQYF
DNA: TGTGCCAGCAGTTACGTAGCGGGAGGGCGGAACGAGCAGTACTTC

size: few
D: .
J: TRBJ2-7
V: TRBV2
CDR3: CASGGSVEQYF
DNA: TGTGCCAGTGGAGGCAGTGTCGAGCAGTACTTC

size: once
D: TRBD1
J: TRBJ2-7
V: TRBV6-1
CDR3: CASSEGQGYYEQYF
DNA: TGTGCCAGCAGTGAAGGACAGGGCTACTACGAGCAGTACTTC

size: .
D: TRBD2
J: TRBJ2-1
V: TRBV19
CDR3: CASSWGSGAYNEQFF
DNA: TGTGCCAGTAGTTGGGGTAGCGGGGCATACAATGAGCAGTTCTTC

size: once
D: TRBD1
J: TRBJ2-5
V: TRBV2
CDR3: CASTFTGVKETQYF
DNA: TGTGCCAGCACATTTACAGGGGTAAAAGAGACCCAGTACTTC

size: .
D: .
J: TRBJ1-2
V: TRBV7-9
CDR3: CASSSPDGYTF
DNA: TGTGCCAGCAGCTCCCCGGATGGCTACACCTTC